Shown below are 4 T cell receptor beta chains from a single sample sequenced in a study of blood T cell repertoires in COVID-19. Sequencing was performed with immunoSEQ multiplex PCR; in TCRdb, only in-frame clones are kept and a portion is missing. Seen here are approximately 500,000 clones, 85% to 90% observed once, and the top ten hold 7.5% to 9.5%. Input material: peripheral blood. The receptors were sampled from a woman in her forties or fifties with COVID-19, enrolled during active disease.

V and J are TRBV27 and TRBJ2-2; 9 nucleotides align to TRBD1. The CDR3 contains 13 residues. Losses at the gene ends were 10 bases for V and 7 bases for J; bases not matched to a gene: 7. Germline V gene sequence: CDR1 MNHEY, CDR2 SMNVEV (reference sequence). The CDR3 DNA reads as TGTGCCACCCGGGGACAGGGTGGCGGGGAGCTGTTTTTT. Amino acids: CATRGQGGGELFF.

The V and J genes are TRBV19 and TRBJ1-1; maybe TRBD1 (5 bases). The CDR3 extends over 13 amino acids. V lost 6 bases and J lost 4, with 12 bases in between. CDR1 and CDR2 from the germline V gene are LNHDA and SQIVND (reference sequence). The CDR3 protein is CASSSVRGTEAFF. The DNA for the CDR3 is TGTGCCAGTAGCTCAGTAAGGGGCACTGAAGCTTTCTTT.

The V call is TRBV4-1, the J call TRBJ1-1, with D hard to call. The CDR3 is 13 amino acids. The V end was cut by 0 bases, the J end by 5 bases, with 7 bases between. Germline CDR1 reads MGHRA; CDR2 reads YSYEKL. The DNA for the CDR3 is TGCGCCAGCAGCCAAGAGAGGAAAACTGAAGCTTTCTTT. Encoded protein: CASSQERKTEAFF.

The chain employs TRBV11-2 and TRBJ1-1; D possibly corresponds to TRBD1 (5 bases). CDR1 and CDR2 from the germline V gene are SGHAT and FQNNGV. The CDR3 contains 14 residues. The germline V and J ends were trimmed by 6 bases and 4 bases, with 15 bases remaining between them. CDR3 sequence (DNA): TGTGCCAGCAGTCGAGGCGGGGCGCGCACTGAAGCTTTCTTT. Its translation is CASSRGGARTEAFF. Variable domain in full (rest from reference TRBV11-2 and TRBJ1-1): EAGVAQSPRYKIIEKRQSVAFWCNPISGHATLYWYQQILGQGPKLLIQFQNNGVVDDSQLPKDRFSAERLKGVDSTLKIQPAKLEDSAVYLCASSRGGARTEAFFGQGTRLTVV.